The rows below give T cell receptor beta chains drawn from one sample of a study of cytomegalovirus exposure and HLA in healthy donors. TCRdb's copy holds only in-frame clones and misses some; the assay was immunoSEQ multiplex PCR. This sample has some 220,000 clones, with about nine tenths found just once. Material for sequencing was PBMCs. The source of these receptors is a woman younger than 35 in good health and CMV-seronegative. CDR3s include the opening cysteine and the closing phenylalanine or tryptophan. The order of the fields is J gene, D gene, CDR3 length, clone size, V gene, CDR3 protein, CDR3 DNA. The D gene is left open where the match is weak. Clone size is given for some rows only: seen once, a few or many times, or a class if the clone is expanded.

TRBJ2-3 TRBD2 15 few TRBV10-1 CASSLQRESTDTQYF TGCGCCAGCAGCCTCCAGCGGGAGAGCACAGATACGCAGTATTTT
TRBJ2-7 TRBD2 15 NA TRBV6-5 CASSPLAGVTYEQYF TGTGCCAGCAGTCCCCTAGCGGGAGTAACCTACGAGCAGTACTTC
TRBJ1-1 NA 14 NA TRBV29-1 CSVESRLVDTEAFF TGCAGCGTTGAATCTCGGTTGGTCGACACTGAAGCTTTCTTT
TRBJ2-3 NA 15 NA TRBV9 CANPRGGPALNTQYF TGTGCCAACCCAAGGGGGGGCCCCGCCCTGAATACGCAGTATTTT
TRBJ2-7 TRBD2 14 NA TRBV27 CASSFTGLSYEQYF TGTGCCAGCAGTTTCACGGGACTATCCTACGAGCAGTACTTC
TRBJ2-7 NA 14 NA TRBV27 CASRTTGMGYEQYF TGTGCCAGCAGAACTACAGGGATGGGGTACGAGCAGTACTTC
TRBJ2-1 TRBD2 14 NA TRBV2 CANRSGSSYNEQFF TGTGCCAACCGTAGCGGGAGTTCCTACAATGAGCAGTTCTTC
TRBJ2-3 TRBD2 17 NA TRBV5-1 CASSLGLAGGIEDTQYF TGCGCCAGCAGCTTGGGACTAGCGGGCGGAATTGAAGATACGCAGTATTTT
TRBJ1-4 NA 17 NA TRBV2 CASRELRGWSTNEKLFF TGTGCCAGCAGGGAACTACGGGGGTGGAGCACTAATGAAAAACTGTTTTTT
TRBJ1-1 TRBD1 12 NA TRBV12-5 CASGIWDRQAFF TGTGCTAGTGGGATTTGGGACAGGCAAGCTTTCTTT
TRBJ1-5 TRBD1 16 NA TRBV30 CAWSSRAGGRNQPQHF TGTGCCTGGAGTTCCCGGGCAGGGGGTCGCAATCAGCCCCAGCATTTT
TRBJ1-1 NA 15 NA TRBV7-6 CASSLGQGMNTEAFF TGTGCCAGCAGCTTAGGGCAGGGGATGAACACTGAAGCTTTCTTT
TRBJ2-5 NA 16 NA TRBV13 CASSLAVPGGEETQYF TGTGCCAGCAGCTTAGCCGTCCCCGGGGGTGAAGAGACCCAGTACTTC
TRBJ1-2 NA 12 once TRBV19 CASSISGDGYTF TGTGCCAGTAGTATAAGCGGGGACGGCTACACCTTC
TRBJ2-3 TRBD2 15 NA TRBV19 CASSIVLAGSDTQYF TGTGCCAGTAGTATAGTACTAGCGGGATCAGATACGCAGTATTTT
TRBJ2-7 NA 14 NA TRBV5-1 CASRLSRDNYEQYF TGCGCCAGCAGACTATCCCGGGACAACTACGAGCAGTACTTC
TRBJ2-6 NA 19 NA TRBV5-1 CASSLARWNLTSGANVLTF TGCGCCAGCAGCTTAGCTAGGTGGAATTTAACTTCTGGGGCCAACGTCCTGACTTTC
TRBJ1-1 NA 11 once TRBV29-1 CSARQNTEAFF TGCAGCGCGCGACAGAACACTGAAGCTTTCTTT
TRBJ1-6 TRBD1 17 NA TRBV5-4 CASRDGQESSYNSPLHF TGTGCCAGCAGGGACGGACAGGAGAGCTCCTATAATTCACCCCTCCACTTT
TRBJ2-3 NA 14 NA TRBV28 CASSFRLVTDTQYF TGTGCCAGCAGTTTCCGACTAGTGACAGATACGCAGTATTTT
TRBJ2-7 NA 13 NA TRBV7-9 CASSLGLANEQYF TGTGCCAGCAGCTTAGGGTTGGCAAACGAGCAGTACTTC
TRBJ2-7 TRBD1 13 few TRBV28 CATTGTGSYEQYF TGTGCCACGACCGGGACAGGGTCCTACGAGCAGTACTTC
TRBJ2-3 NA 14 NA TRBV19 CASSISVATDTQYF TGTGCCAGTAGTATTTCGGTAGCGACAGATACGCAGTATTTT
TRBJ1-2 NA 13 NA TRBV18 CASSPRVNYGYTF TGTGCCAGCTCACCTCGGGTTAACTATGGCTACACCTTC
TRBJ2-7 TRBD1 14 NA TRBV5-6 CASSPPTGRYEQYF TGTGCCAGCAGCCCTCCGACAGGGCGCTACGAGCAGTACTTC
TRBJ1-2 NA 15 NA TRBV7-8 CASSLDRVVFNGYTF TGTGCCAGCAGCTTAGACAGGGTGGTCTTTAACGGCTACACCTTC
TRBJ2-1 TRBD2 16 once TRBV5-1 CASSLEIAGVYNEQFF TGCGCCAGCAGCTTGGAAATAGCGGGAGTATACAATGAGCAGTTCTTC
TRBJ2-7 NA 18 NA TRBV7-8 CASSLLTPMQRRAYEQYF TGTGCCAGCAGCTTACTAACCCCGATGCAGCGGAGGGCCTACGAGCAGTACTTC
TRBJ2-1 TRBD1 18 once TRBV10-3 CAISESRAGDRPYNEQFF TGTGCCATCAGTGAGTCGAGGGCAGGGGACAGACCCTACAATGAGCAGTTCTTC
TRBJ1-4 NA 19 few TRBV5-1 CASSLDGTLPLTTNEKLFF TGCGCCAGCAGCTTGGACGGGACACTTCCTCTCACAACTAATGAAAAACTGTTTTTT
TRBJ1-5 TRBD1 17 once TRBV7-9 CASSPGALGTGNQPQHF TGTGCCAGCAGCCCAGGGGCCCTCGGGACAGGTAATCAGCCCCAGCATTTT
TRBJ1-1 NA 16 NA TRBV11-2 CASSLGIQGTNTEAFF TGTGCCAGCAGCTTAGGTATTCAGGGAACTAACACTGAAGCTTTCTTT
TRBJ1-2 TRBD1 15 NA TRBV30 CAWSVYVGQGKEGTF TGTGCCTGGAGTGTTTACGTGGGACAGGGGAAGGAAGGCACCTTC
TRBJ1-5 TRBD1 14 NA TRBV19 CASRRQGYNQPQHF TGTGCCAGTAGGAGACAGGGCTACAATCAGCCCCAGCATTTT
TRBJ1-1 NA 13 NA TRBV19 CASRGGSGTEAFF TGTGCCAGTCGGGGGGGCTCGGGCACTGAAGCTTTCTTT
TRBJ1-1 NA 13 NA TRBV7-9 CASSLTDLAEAFF TGTGCCAGCAGCTTAACTGATTTGGCTGAAGCTTTCTTT